This T cell receptor (beta chain) was captured by sequencing in a study of blood T cell repertoires in COVID-19. The CDR3 is 14 residues long. The V gene lost 2 bases and the J gene lost 9 bases, with 16 bases spanning the gap. Germline V gene lookup returns CDR1 ENHRY and CDR2 SYGVKD. The age range of participants was about 18 to 95 years, with residence in more than 20 US areas. Which cohort a participant joined came from the clinical history participants gave. Authors' data handling: Estimated nucleated cell counts came from reference gene primer amplification. Measured with immunoSEQ multiplex PCR; TCRdb has only the in-frame clones, and not every one. That table gives V, J and clone size, and the DNA gave D and trimming. Of about 220,000 clones in the sample, 86% were seen once.

This chain links TRBV10-3 with TRBJ1-1, with a tentative D call TRBD1 (5 bases). The material sequenced was PBMCs or T cells enriched from blood (not recorded which). The TCR was taken from a woman between 40 and 55 years old with acute COVID-19. CDR3 sequence: CAISEVQVWGKAFF. The CDR3 coding sequence is TGTGCCATCAGTGAGGTTCAGGTATGGGGCAAAGCTTTCTTT.